This T cell receptor beta chain was captured in a study of a mutant IDH1 vaccine in newly diagnosed glioma. Whole-study context: Vaccines were first given 4-6 weeks after radiotherapy alone, or with temozolomide cycles. Among treated patients, around 62% were male and roughly 38% female, and mean age was around 40 years. Broader study findings: Pseudoprogression seemingly bore no relation to changes in top peripheral T cell clonotypes.

Trimming cost V 4 bases and J 5 bases, with 20 bases left between them. Per the germline V gene, CDR1 is GTSNPN and CDR2 is SVGIG (reference sequence). CDR3 size: 15 residues. The assay was immunoSEQ multiplex PCR, and TCRdb's table has in-frame clones only and misses some. The sample lists approximately 67,000 clones; roughly 84% were seen once. The time point was: week 23, last vaccination. Each dose of the vaccine consisted of 300 ug of mutant IDH1 20-mer peptide, with topical imiquimod. New WHO grade 3 or 4 IDH1-mutant, ATRX-lost astrocytomas were present in all donors. In the case of this clone: The antigen is not known.

The starting material was PBMCs, obtained from a glioma patient whose treatment included an IDH1 peptide vaccine. This chain uses TRBV30 with TRBJ2-5, with a tentative D call TRBD1 (7 bases). The receptor comes from a man between 18 and 29 years old with glioma. The CDR3 nucleotides read TGTGCCTGGACCTGGGACTTACGGACAGGCGAGACCCAGTACTTC. This gives the protein CAWTWDLRTGETQYF.